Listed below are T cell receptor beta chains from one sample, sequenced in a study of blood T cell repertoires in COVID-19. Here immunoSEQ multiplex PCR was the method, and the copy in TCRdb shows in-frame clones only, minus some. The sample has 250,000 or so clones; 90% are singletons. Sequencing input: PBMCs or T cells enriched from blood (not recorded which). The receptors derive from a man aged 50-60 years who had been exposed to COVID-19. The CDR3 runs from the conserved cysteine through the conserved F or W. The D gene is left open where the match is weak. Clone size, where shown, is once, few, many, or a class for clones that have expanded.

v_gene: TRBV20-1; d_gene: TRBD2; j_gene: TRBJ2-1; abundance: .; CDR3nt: TGCAGTGCTAGAGACGCTAGCGGGACATTCTTC; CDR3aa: CSARDASGTFF
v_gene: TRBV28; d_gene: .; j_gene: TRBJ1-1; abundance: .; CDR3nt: TGTGCCAGCAGTCGGACAGAACTAATGAACACTGAAGCTTTCTTT; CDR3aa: CASSRTELMNTEAFF
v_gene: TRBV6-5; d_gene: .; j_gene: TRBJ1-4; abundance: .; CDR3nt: TGTGCCAGCAGAGTATTCGACTCCACTAATGAAAAACTGTTTTTT; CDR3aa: CASRVFDSTNEKLFF
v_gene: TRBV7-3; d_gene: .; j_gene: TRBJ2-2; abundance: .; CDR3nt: TGTGCCAGCAGCCCCGGACTGGGGGAGCTGTTTTTT; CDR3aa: CASSPGLGELFF
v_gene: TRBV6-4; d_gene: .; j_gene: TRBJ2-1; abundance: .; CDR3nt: TGTGCCAGCAGCTTAGACCCCCTCGGGGGATATGAGCAGTTCTTC; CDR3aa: CASSLDPLGGYEQFF
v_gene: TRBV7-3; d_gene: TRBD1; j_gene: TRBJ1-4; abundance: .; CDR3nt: TGTGCCAGCAGCCAGGACAGGGCCAACACAACTAATGAAAAACTGTTTTTT; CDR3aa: CASSQDRANTTNEKLFF
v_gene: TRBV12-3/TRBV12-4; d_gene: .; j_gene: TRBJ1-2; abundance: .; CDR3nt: TGTGCCAGCAGTATAATAGCTAACTATGTCTACACCTTC; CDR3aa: CASSIIANYVYTF
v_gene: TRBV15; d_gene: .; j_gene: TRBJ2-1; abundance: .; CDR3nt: TGTGCCACCAGCAGAGATCCGGGAGTCTACAATGAGCAGTTCTTC; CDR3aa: CATSRDPGVYNEQFF
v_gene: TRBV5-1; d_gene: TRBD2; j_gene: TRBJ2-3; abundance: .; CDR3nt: TGCGCCAGCAGCCCCGGGGGACTAGCGGGAGGGTTCACAGATACGCAGTATTTT; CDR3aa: CASSPGGLAGGFTDTQYF
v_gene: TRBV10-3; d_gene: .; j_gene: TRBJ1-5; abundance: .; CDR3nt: TGTGCCATCAGTGAGTCTGGCACCTTGATTCAGCCCCAGCATTTT; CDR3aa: CAISESGTLIQPQHF
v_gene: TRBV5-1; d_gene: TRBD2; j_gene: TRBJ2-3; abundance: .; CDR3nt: TGCGCCAGCAGCTCCCTGACTAGCGGGGCTTTCACAGATACGCAGTATTTT; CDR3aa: CASSSLTSGAFTDTQYF
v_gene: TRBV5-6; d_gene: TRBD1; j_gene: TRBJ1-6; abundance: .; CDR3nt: TGTGCCAGCAGCTTGGGGACAGGGGGTAATTCACCCCTCCACTTT; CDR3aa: CASSLGTGGNSPLHF
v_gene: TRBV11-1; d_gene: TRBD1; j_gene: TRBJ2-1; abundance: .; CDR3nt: TGTGCCAGCAGCGCCGACAGGGGACGTGGTGAGCAGTTCTTC; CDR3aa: CASSADRGRGEQFF
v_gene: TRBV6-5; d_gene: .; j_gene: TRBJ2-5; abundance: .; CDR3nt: TGTGCCAGCAGTCCCGGGATGAGGTACCAAGAGACCCAGTACTTC; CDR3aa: CASSPGMRYQETQYF
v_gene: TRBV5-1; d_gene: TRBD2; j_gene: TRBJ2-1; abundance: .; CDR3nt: TGCGCCAGCAGCTTCGGGGCGGGAGGAGGAAACAATGAGCAGTTCTTC; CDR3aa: CASSFGAGGGNNEQFF
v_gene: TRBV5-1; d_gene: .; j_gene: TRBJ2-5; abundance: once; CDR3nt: TGCGCCAGCAGCTTGGATCCGGTCCAAAAGACCCAGTACTTC; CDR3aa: CASSLDPVQKTQYF
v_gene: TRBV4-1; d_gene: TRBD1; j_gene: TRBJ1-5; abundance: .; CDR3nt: TGCGCCAGCAGCCAAGAATCAGGGGGCTTCAATCAGCCCCAGCATTTT; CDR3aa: CASSQESGGFNQPQHF
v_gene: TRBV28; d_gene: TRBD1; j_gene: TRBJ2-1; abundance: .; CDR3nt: TGTGCCAGCAGTCGGGACAGGGGGCAGGGCGAGCAGTTCTTC; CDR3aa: CASSRDRGQGEQFF
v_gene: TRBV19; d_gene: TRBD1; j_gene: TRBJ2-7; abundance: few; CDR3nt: TGTGCCAGTGCAGGACAGGGGGTCGAGCAGTACTTC; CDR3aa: CASAGQGVEQYF
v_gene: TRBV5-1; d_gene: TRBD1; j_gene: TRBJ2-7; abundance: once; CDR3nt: TGCGCCAGCAGCTTGGACGCGACAGGGAGTTCCTACGAGCAGTACTTC; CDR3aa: CASSLDATGSSYEQYF
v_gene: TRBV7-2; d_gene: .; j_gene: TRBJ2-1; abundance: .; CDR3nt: TGTGCCAGCAGCCCGAGACAGGTATTGTCCAATGAGCAGTTCTTC; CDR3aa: CASSPRQVLSNEQFF
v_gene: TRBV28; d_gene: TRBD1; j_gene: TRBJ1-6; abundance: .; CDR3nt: TGTGCCAGCAGCCTCCCAATGGACAGGGGAAACGAGAATTCACCCCTCCACTTT; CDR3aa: CASSLPMDRGNENSPLHF
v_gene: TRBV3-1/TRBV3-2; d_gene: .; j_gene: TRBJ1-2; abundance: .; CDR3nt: TGTGCCAGCAGCCCCGACAGATCCTACTATGGCTACACCTTC; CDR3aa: CASSPDRSYYGYTF
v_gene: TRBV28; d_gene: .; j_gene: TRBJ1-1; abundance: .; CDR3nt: TGTGCCAGCAGCCCGACCGGGGGGAACACTGAAGCTTTCTTT; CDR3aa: CASSPTGGNTEAFF
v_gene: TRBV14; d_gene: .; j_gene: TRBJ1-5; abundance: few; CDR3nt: TGTGCCAGCAGCCGAGGGGGGGATCAGCCCCAGCATTTT; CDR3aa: CASSRGGDQPQHF
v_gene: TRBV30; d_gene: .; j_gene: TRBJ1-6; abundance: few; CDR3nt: TGTGCCTGGACCGGGGGGTGGGATTCACCCCTCCACTTT; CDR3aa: CAWTGGWDSPLHF
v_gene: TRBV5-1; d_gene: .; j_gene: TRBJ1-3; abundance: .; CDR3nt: TGCGCCAGCAGCTCCGCCTGGGGGGGCAAAGGAAACACCATATATTTT; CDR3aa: CASSSAWGGKGNTIYF
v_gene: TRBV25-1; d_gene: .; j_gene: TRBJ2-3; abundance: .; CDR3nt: TGTGCCAGCAGTACAAGGCAGAGCGAGCACTATAGCACAGATACGCAGTATTTT; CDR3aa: CASSTRQSEHYSTDTQYF
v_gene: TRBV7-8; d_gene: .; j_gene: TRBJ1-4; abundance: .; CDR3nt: TGTGCCAGCAGCTTAGTCTTCGGGGGGGATGCCGGTGAAAAACTGTTTTTT; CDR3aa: CASSLVFGGDAGEKLFF
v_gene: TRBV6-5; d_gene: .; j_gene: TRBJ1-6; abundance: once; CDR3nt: TGTGCCAGCAGTTACTACCAGGCTACCAATTCACCCCTCCACTTT; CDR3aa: CASSYYQATNSPLHF
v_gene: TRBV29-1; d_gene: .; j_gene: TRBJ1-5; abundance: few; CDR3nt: TGCAGCGTGACGTCGGGGGACCAGCCCCAGCATTTT; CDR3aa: CSVTSGDQPQHF
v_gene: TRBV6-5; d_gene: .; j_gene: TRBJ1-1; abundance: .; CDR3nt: TGTGCCAGCAGTTACTCGTGGGAGGCCACTGAAGCTTTCTTT; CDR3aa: CASSYSWEATEAFF
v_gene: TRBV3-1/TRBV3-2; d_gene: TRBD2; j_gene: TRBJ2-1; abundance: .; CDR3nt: TGTGCCAGCAGCCATGGACTAGCGGGAGCACGTGAGCAGTTCTTC; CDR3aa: CASSHGLAGAREQFF
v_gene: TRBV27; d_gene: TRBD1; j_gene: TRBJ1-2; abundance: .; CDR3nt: TGTGCCAGCAGCGGCGTTCGGCGACAGGGGGTTTCAAACTATGGCTACACCTTC; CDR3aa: CASSGVRRQGVSNYGYTF
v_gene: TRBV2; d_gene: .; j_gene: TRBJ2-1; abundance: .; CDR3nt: TGTGCCAGCAGTGCAGGAACCTACAATGAGCAGTTCTTC; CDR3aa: CASSAGTYNEQFF
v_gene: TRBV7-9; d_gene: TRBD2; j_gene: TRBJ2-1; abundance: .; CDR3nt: TGTGCCAGCAGCTTCGGGACTAGCCCTAATGAGCAGTTCTTC; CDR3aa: CASSFGTSPNEQFF
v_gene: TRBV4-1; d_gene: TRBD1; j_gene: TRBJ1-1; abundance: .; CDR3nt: TGCGCCAGCAGCCAAGTAACAGGGGTCATTTTTAGGGACACGAGAGCTTTCTTT; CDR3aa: CASSQVTGVIFRDTRAFF
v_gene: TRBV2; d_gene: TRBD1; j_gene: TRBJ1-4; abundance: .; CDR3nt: TGTGCCAGCAGAGAACAGGGGATGGGCGAAAAACTGTTTTTT; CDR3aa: CASREQGMGEKLFF
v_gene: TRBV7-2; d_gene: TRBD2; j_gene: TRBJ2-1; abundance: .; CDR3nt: TGTGCCAGCAGCTCCTCGCTAGCGGGGGCTTACAATGAGCAGTTCTTC; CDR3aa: CASSSSLAGAYNEQFF
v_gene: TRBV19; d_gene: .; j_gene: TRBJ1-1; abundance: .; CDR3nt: TGTGCCAGTTGCTCGGACAGTATGAACACTGAAGCTTTCTTT; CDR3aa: CASCSDSMNTEAFF
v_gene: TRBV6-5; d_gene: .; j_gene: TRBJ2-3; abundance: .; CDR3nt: TGTGCCAGCACGAGGGACTCGGGCACAGATACGCAGTATTTT; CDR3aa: CASTRDSGTDTQYF
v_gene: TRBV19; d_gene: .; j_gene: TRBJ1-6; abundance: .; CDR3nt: TGTGCCAGTAGTTGGAGCCAGTCCAGTAATTCACCCCTCCACTTT; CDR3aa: CASSWSQSSNSPLHF
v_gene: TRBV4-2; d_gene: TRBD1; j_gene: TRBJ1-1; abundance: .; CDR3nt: TGTGCCAGCAGCCAAGAGGCTAACAGGGGGTACACTGAAGCTTTCTTT; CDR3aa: CASSQEANRGYTEAFF
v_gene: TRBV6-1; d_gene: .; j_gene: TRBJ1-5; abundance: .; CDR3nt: TGTGCCAGCAGTGAAACAGGGTTTAGCAATCAGCCCCAGCATTTT; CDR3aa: CASSETGFSNQPQHF
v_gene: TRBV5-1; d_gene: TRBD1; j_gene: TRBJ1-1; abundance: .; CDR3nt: TGCGCCAGCAGCTCGGCCGGACAGGGCACTGAAGCTTTCTTT; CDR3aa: CASSSAGQGTEAFF
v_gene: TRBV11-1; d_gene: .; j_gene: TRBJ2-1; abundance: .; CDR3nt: TGTGCCAGCAGCTTTTCTAACAATGAGCAGTTCTTC; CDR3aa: CASSFSNNEQFF
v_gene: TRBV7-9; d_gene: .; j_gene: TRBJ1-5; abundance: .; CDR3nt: TGTGCCAGCAGCTTAGGGACATACGATAGCAATCAGCCCCAGCATTTT; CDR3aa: CASSLGTYDSNQPQHF
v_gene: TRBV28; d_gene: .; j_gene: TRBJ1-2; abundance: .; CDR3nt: TGTGCCAGCAGTTTAAGGAGGGAGGGCTATGGCTACACCTTC; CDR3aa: CASSLRREGYGYTF
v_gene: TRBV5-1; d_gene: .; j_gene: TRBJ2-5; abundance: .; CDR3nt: TGCGCCAGCAGCTTGGCGGCAATCGCCGGGGAGACCCAGTACTTC; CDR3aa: CASSLAAIAGETQYF
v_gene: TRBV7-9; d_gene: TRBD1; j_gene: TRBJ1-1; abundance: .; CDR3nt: TGTGCCAGCAGCTTATACGGACAGGGGCCGCGGGAAGCTTTCTTT; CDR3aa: CASSLYGQGPREAFF
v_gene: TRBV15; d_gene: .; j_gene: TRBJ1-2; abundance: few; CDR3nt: TGTGCCACCAGCAGATCCAGGGTTGACGACTATGGCTACACCTTC; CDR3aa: CATSRSRVDDYGYTF
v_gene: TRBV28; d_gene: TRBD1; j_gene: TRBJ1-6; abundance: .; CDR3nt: TGTGCCAGCAGTACAGGGGACAATTCACCCCTCCACTTT; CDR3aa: CASSTGDNSPLHF
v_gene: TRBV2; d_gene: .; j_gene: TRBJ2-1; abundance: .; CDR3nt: TGTGCCAGCAGTGGCAGACTAGCCTACAATGAGCAGTTCTTC; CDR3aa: CASSGRLAYNEQFF
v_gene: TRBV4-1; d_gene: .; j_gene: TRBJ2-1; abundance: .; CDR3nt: TGCGCCAGCAGCCAAGATCCTAACACAGGGTTCCCGATTCGGCAGTTCTTC; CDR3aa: CASSQDPNTGFPIRQFF
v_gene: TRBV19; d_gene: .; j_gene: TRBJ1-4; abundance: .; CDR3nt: TGTGCCAGTAGTTTCCGTCGAGGGCCCGAGACTAATGAAAAACTGTTTTTT; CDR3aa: CASSFRRGPETNEKLFF